This T cell receptor (beta chain) was retrieved from a study of control samples from healthy donors and cancer patients. The CDR3 runs to 14 residues. Germline values: CDR1 LNHNV, CDR2 YYDKDF (reference sequence). Deletions cut 1 base from V and 0 bases from J, with 1 base between. TCRdb keeps only in-frame clones here, not all; method: immunoSEQ multiplex PCR. Altogether some 140,000 clones are present, over 85% being singletons, with the ten largest covering about 11%. The sample taken for sequencing was blood. The receptor comes from a young man in good health. This chain connects TRBV15 to TRBJ2-6; D not resolved. In nucleotides, the CDR3 is TGTGCCACCAGCAGAGCCTCTGGGGCCAACGTCCTGACTTTC. This codes for CATSRASGANVLTF.